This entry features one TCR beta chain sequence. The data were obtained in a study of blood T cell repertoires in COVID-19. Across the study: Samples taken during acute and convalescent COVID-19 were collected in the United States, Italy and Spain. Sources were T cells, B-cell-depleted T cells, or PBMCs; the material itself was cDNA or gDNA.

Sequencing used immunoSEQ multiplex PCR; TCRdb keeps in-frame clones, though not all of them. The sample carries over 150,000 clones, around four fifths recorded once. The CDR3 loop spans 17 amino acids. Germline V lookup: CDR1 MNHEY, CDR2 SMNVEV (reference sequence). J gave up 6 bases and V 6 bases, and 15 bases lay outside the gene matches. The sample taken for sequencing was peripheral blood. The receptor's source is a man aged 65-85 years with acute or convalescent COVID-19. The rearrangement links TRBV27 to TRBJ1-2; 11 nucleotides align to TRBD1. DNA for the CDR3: TGTGCCAGCAGGTTTTTAATTCCCGGACAGGGGGCTCATGGCTACACCTTC. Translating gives CASRFLIPGQGAHGYTF.